This paragraph reports one T cell receptor beta chain. Germline-derived CDR1 and CDR2 are WSHSY and SAAADI. The CDR3 loop spans 14 amino acids. Trimming cost V 3 bases and J 4 bases, with 12 bases left between them. This record belongs to a study of blood T cell repertoires in COVID-19. The method was immunoSEQ multiplex PCR; TCRdb's version includes in-frame clones alone and lacks a portion of them. This sample has approximately 70,000 clones, with about 91% found just once. Sequencing was done on a sample of peripheral blood. The genes are TRBV10-2 and TRBJ1-1, with a possible D match to TRBD1 (5 bases). This sequence was found in a woman in her fifties or sixties with active COVID-19. In DNA form, the CDR3 reads TGCGCCAGCAGTGAAAGTTGGGGCACCACTGAAGCTTTCTTT. Its translation: CASSESWGTTEAFF.